This is a list of T cell receptor beta chains from one sample in a study of cytomegalovirus exposure and HLA in healthy donors. TCRdb keeps only in-frame clones here, not all; method: immunoSEQ multiplex PCR. Here the sample spans about 200,000 clones, more than 65% being singletons. The sample taken for sequencing was PBMCs. The receptors derive from a man in his forties or fifties in good health and CMV-seronegative. Both conserved end residues are trimmed from each CDR3.

TRBJ2-7	TRBV9	ASSVGSGRYEQY
TRBJ2-7	TRBV20-1	SARGSEQY
TRBJ1-5	TRBV27	ASRPFRVVGNQPQH
TRBJ1-4	TRBV28	ASSSRGDEKLF
TRBJ2-1	TRBV7-8	ASSLEDSVRNEQF
TRBJ2-7	TRBV10-3	AISDGGFGYEQY
TRBJ1-1	TRBV9	ASSGGGRAEAF
TRBJ2-7	TRBV5-1	ASSFQGDSYEQY
TRBJ1-5	TRBV30	AWSRGEGQPQH
TRBJ1-2	TRBV2	ASSDGPNYGYT
TRBJ2-2	TRBV28	ASVLGGVGTGELF
TRBJ1-4	TRBV6-5	ASSYKGGRDEKLF
TRBJ1-5	TRBV6-1	ASSGAGGKGQPQH
TRBJ2-7	TRBV11-2	ASSLDGRSEAGEQY
TRBJ2-7	TRBV5-4	ASSSPGYEQY
TRBJ2-6	TRBV5-6	ASSTGQGLAGANVLT
TRBJ1-3	TRBV19	ASSSRESSGNTIY
TRBJ2-5	TRBV6-5	ASSYQETQY
TRBJ2-5	TRBV2	ASKGAGGETQY
TRBJ2-3	TRBV19	ASSPGLAGRDTQY
TRBJ2-7	TRBV9	ASSRGSHEQY
TRBJ1-5	TRBV6-4	ASSEGRVVSNQPQH
TRBJ2-3	TRBV19	ASSTDRGPTDTQY
TRBJ2-1	TRBV9	ASNGEWVRRMDEQF
TRBJ2-3	TRBV7-6	ASSPATGKTDTQY
TRBJ1-2	TRBV7-2	ASSLDGVAGRGYT
TRBJ2-7	TRBV27	ASAPSGFSYEQY
TRBJ2-1	TRBV5-1	ASSSTIGEYNEQF
TRBJ2-2	TRBV10-3	AIKAGNQREGLTGELF
TRBJ2-1	TRBV4-1	ASSQLGGQGAHEQF
TRBJ2-1	TRBV7-3	ASSLLAGVYNEQF
TRBJ2-5	TRBV5-4	ASSRAPQETQY